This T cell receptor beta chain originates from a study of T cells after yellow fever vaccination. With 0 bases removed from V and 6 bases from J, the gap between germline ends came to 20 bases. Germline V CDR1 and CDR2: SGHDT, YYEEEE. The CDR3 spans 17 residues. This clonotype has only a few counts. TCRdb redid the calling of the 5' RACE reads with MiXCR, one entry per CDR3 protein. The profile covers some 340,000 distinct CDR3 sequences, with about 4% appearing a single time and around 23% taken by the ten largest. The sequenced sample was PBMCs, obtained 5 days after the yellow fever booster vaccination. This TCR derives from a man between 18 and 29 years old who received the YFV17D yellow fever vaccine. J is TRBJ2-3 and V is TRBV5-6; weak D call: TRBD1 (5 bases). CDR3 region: CASSLARGRVGSDTQYF. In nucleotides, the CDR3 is TGTGCCAGCAGCTTGGCTAGGGGCAGGGTGGGTTCGGATACGCAGTATTTT. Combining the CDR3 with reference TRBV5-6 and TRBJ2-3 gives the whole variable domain DAGVTQSPTHLIKTRGQQVTLRCSPKSGHDTVSWYQQALGQGPQFIFQYYEEEERQRGNFPDRFSGHQFPNYSSELNVNALLLGDSALYLCASSLARGRVGSDTQYFGPGTRLTVL.